The 25 T cell receptor beta chains presented below share a single source sample, sequenced in a study of shared clonotypes between healthy human individuals. The repertoire was sequenced with immunoSEQ multiplex PCR; TCRdb's copy has only in-frame clones and lacks some. The table has some 1.5 million clones, roughly 96% seen once. The sample taken for sequencing was naive CD4+ T cells sorted from blood. Subset here: CD45RA+ positively selected. These receptors were obtained from a man under 40 in good health.

The V gene is TRBV25-1, the J gene TRBJ2-1; 9 bases agree with TRBD1. The V segment lost 4 bases and the J segment 4 bases; nucleotides outside the gene matches: 8. This CDR3 region has 16 residues. Germline lookup yields CDR1 MGHDK and CDR2 SYGVNS. The DNA for the CDR3 is TGTGCCAGCAGTGTCGGGACAGGGACTGGTTACAATGAGCAGTTCTTC. Translating gives CASSVGTGTGYNEQFF. The full variable domain, completed using reference TRBV25-1 and TRBJ2-1, is EADIYQTPRYLVIGTGKKITLECSQTMGHDKMYWYQQDPGMELHLIHYSYGVNSTEKGDLSSESTVSRIRTEHFPLTLESARPSHTSQYLCASSVGTGTGYNEQFFGPGTRLTVL.

Notes on this clone: At the DNA level, this CDR3 is encoded by other sequences in the same sample as well. The chain links TRBV5-1 to TRBJ2-2; 8 nucleotides line up with TRBD1. The V gene end was trimmed by 2 bases and the J gene end by 3 bases; junction bases not matched to a gene: 0. This CDR3 has 14 amino acids. The germline gives CDR1 SGHRS, CDR2 YFSETQ. For the CDR3, the DNA is TGCGCCAGCAGCTTACAGGGGGACACCGGGGAGCTGTTTTTT. Its translation is CASSLQGDTGELFF.

J is TRBJ1-2 and V is TRBV6-5, with 7 bases aligning to TRBD1. Germline CDR1 reads MNHEY; CDR2 reads SVGAGI. Trimming took 6 bases from V and 3 from J; bases not matched to a gene: 4. This CDR3 contains 13 residues. The chain's CDR3 is CASRTTGHYGYTF. CDR3 sequence (DNA): TGTGCCAGCAGGACGACAGGGCACTATGGCTACACCTTC.

To note about this clone: This sample includes further DNA sequences coding for the same CDR3. The chain has TRBV6-5 and TRBJ2-2; D might be TRBD2 (5 bases). CDR3 size: 11 residues. The germline V and J ends were trimmed by 4 bases and 11 bases, with 8 bases remaining between them. Germline V lookup: CDR1 MNHEY, CDR2 SVGAGI. The CDR3, as DNA: TGTGCCAGCAGTTCCCCGGGAGAGCTGTTTTTT. Its protein product is CASSSPGELFF.

The V call is TRBV27, the J call TRBJ1-4, with D possibly TRBD1 on 5 matching bases. CDR3 size: 15 residues. Germline values: CDR1 MNHEY, CDR2 SMNVEV (reference sequence). Trimming stripped 2 bases from V and 4 bases from J, with 11 bases between. The CDR3 DNA reads as TGTGCCAGCAGTTTAAGTTGGGGGGATAATGAAAAACTGTTTTTT. Translated, it gives CASSLSWGDNEKLFF.

This chain links TRBV2 with TRBJ1-4; 9 positions match TRBD1. The CDR3 has 13 amino acids. Germline trimming cut 6 bases from V and 8 bases from J; bases unmatched to any gene: 4. The germline V gene encodes CDR1 SNHLY and CDR2 FYNNEI. The CDR3: CASRGQGGEKLFF. The CDR3 region has the DNA TGTGCCAGCAGGGGACAGGGTGGCGAAAAACTGTTTTTT.

This clone was found once. The chain couples TRBV7-2 to TRBJ2-7; 8 nucleotides align to TRBD1. CDR3 length equals 16 residues. Germline loops: CDR1 SGHTA, CDR2 FQGNSA. V shed 4 bases and J 0 bases; nucleotides not matched to a gene: 8. For the CDR3, the DNA is TGTGCCAGCAGCTCACGCTCGGGACAGGACTCCTACGAGCAGTACTTC. Translating gives CASSSRSGQDSYEQYF.

This rearrangement joins TRBV7-3 to TRBJ2-1, with no clear D. V lost 1 base and J lost 3, with 13 bases in between. This CDR3 has 16 amino acids. Germline loops: CDR1 SGHTA, CDR2 FQGTGA. The CDR3 protein is CASSLIGNLGYNEQFF. DNA of the CDR3: TGTGCCAGCAGCTTAATTGGCAACTTGGGCTACAATGAGCAGTTCTTC.

The rearrangement joins TRBV5-8 to TRBJ1-4, with 10 bases matching TRBD1. V lost 5 bases to trimming and J lost 8 bases; unmatched junction nucleotides: 3. CDR1 and CDR2 from the germline V gene are SGHTS and YDEGEE. The CDR3 loop spans 13 amino acids. CDR3 in amino acids: CASSWTGGEKLFF. CDR3 DNA: TGTGCCAGCAGTTGGACAGGGGGGGAAAAACTGTTTTTT.

The rearrangement joins TRBV6-4 to TRBJ2-7, with 13 bases that match TRBD2. This CDR3 has 15 residues. The V gene's germline CDR1 is MRHNA and CDR2 SNTAGT. Unmatched junction bases numbered 6, after V lost 5 bases and J lost 5 bases. The CDR3, as DNA: TGTGCCAGCAGTCCGACTAGCGGGAGGTACCACGAGCAGTACTTC. Amino acids: CASSPTSGRYHEQYF.

The chain employs TRBV9 and TRBJ2-1; 10 nucleotides agree with TRBD2. The germline V gene encodes CDR1 SGDLS and CDR2 YYNGEE. The CDR3 contains 14 residues. Trimming at V came to 2 bases and at J to 7 bases, leaving 3 bases not matched to a gene. Written as DNA, the CDR3 is TGTGCCAGCAGCGTTGATAGCGGGAGGAATGAGCAGTTCTTC. Protein product: CASSVDSGRNEQFF.

This chain links TRBV6-5 with TRBJ1-2; D is unclear. Germline CDR1 and CDR2: MNHEY and SVGAGI. V lost 0 bases to trimming and J lost 5 bases, with 13 bases between them. The CDR3 runs to 15 residues. The CDR3 region has the DNA TGTGCCAGCAGTTACTCCCGGGGAAATGAATATGGCTACACCTTC. Its translation: CASSYSRGNEYGYTF.

This clone has more than one count but fewer than ten. The chain recombines TRBV19 with TRBJ2-7; possible D gene TRBD2, 5 bases. The length of the CDR3 is 12 residues. The ends were cut back, 9 bases at V and 1 base at J, with 10 bases in the middle. Germline CDR1 and CDR2: LNHDA and SQIVND (reference sequence). The CDR3, as DNA: TGTGCCAGCGGAGGCGGTTCCTACGAGCAGTACTTC. Amino acid sequence: CASGGGSYEQYF.

As regards this clone: The sample has other DNA sequences that encode this CDR3 too. The V and J genes are TRBV18 and TRBJ1-5, with 9 bases matching TRBD1. The germline CDR1 and CDR2 sequences are KGHSH and LQKENI. With V trimmed by 0 bases and J by 5 bases, 2 bases remained unmatched. The CDR3 contains 15 residues. The CDR3 DNA sequence: TGTGCCAGCTCACCACCCGGGACAGGGTATCAGCCCCAGCATTTT. It encodes CASSPPGTGYQPQHF.

As DNA, the CDR3 is TGTGCCAGCGGCCTGGGGGGCAGCGGGACCGAGCAGTACTTC. Its protein product is CASGLGGSGTEQYF. J is TRBJ2-7 and V is TRBV27, with a weak D call TRBD2 (7 bases). In germline, CDR1 is MNHEY, CDR2 SMNVEV (reference sequence). The CDR3 runs 14 residues. Trimming took off 8 bases at V and 6 bases at J, with 20 bases between the two ends.

The J gene is TRBJ2-1, the V gene TRBV7-2, with 11 nucleotides matching TRBD2. This CDR3 comprises 15 residues. Per germline, CDR1 SGHTA and CDR2 FQGNSA. V lost 4 bases and J lost 4; bases outside the gene matches: 3. The CDR3 region has the DNA TGTGCCAGCAGCTCGGGACTAGCGGAATACAATGAGCAGTTCTTC. Its protein product is CASSSGLAEYNEQFF.

This CDR3 reads CASSEQGSGELFF. CDR3 DNA: TGTGCCAGCAGCGAGCAGGGGTCCGGGGAGCTGTTTTTT. The V and J genes are TRBV6-1 and TRBJ2-2; D possibly corresponds to TRBD1 (6 bases). The ends were cut back, 6 bases at V and 6 bases at J, with 11 bases in the middle. CDR3 size: 13 residues. Germline V gives CDR1 MNHNS, CDR2 SASEGT.

The chain uses TRBV19 and TRBJ2-7; D assignment may be TRBD1 or TRBD2 (7 bases each). Germline V gene sequence: CDR1 LNHDA, CDR2 SQIVND (reference sequence). Trimming removed 10 bases from V and 3 bases from J, with 22 bases in between. The CDR3 has 15 amino acids. CDR3 DNA sequence: TGTGCCACCGGGGACAGTCTAGGGGGGGTCTACGAGCAGTACTTC. Protein: CATGDSLGGVYEQYF.

The J gene is TRBJ2-5, the V gene TRBV4-1, with D hard to call. V was shortened by 1 base and J by 3 bases, with 12 bases between the two germline ends. Germline V CDR1 and CDR2: MGHRA, YSYEKL. The CDR3 contains 15 residues. The CDR3: CASSQVPRAEETQYF. DNA for the CDR3: TGCGCCAGCAGCCAAGTACCGAGAGCCGAAGAGACCCAGTACTTC.

This chain connects TRBV30 to TRBJ1-4; possibly TRBD1 for D (6 bases). This CDR3 has 13 residues. Germline V gene sequence: CDR1 GTSNPN, CDR2 SVGIG (reference sequence). The V end was cut by 3 bases, the J end by 7 bases, with 12 bases between. For the CDR3, the DNA is TGTGCCTGGAGCCTCTTAGGGGGTGAAAAACTGTTTTTT. Protein product: CAWSLLGGEKLFF.

The chain is built from TRBV9 and TRBJ2-2; D unclear. Between the trimmed V and J ends, which lost 4 bases and 5 bases, there was a span of 15 bases. This CDR3 is built from 15 residues. The germline V gene encodes CDR1 SGDLS and CDR2 YYNGEE. In nucleotides, the CDR3 is TGTGCCAGCAGCCTCTCTCCGACCTGGACCGGGGAGCTGTTTTTT. Translated, it gives CASSLSPTWTGELFF.

About this clone itself: The identical CDR3 is also encoded by other nucleotide sequences in the sample. J is TRBJ2-2 and V is TRBV29-1; D unclear. The germline CDR1 and CDR2 sequences are SQVTM and ANQGSEA. The CDR3 runs to 11 residues. Between the trimmed V and J ends, which lost 5 bases and 5 bases, there was a span of 6 bases. This chain's CDR3 is CSVKSTGELFF. CDR3 sequence (DNA): TGCAGCGTTAAGAGTACCGGGGAGCTGTTTTTT.

This clone came up once. The CDR3 reads CAIRAGYDQPQHF. The CDR3 coding sequence is TGTGCCATCAGGGCGGGGTATGATCAGCCCCAGCATTTT. This chain uses TRBV10-3 with TRBJ1-5; D is uncertain. CDR1 and CDR2 from the germline V gene are ENHRY and SYGVKD. V was clipped by 6 bases and J by 5 bases, with 11 bases between them. The CDR3 consists of 13 residues.

The V gene is TRBV6-1, the J gene TRBJ2-6, with TRBD2 as a possible D gene (5 bases). The CDR3 totals 17 residues. Germline assignment: CDR1 MNHNS and CDR2 SASEGT. V lost 4 bases, J lost 0 bases, and 13 bases lay in between. CDR3 DNA: TGTGCCAGCAGTGTTCGTGGGAGTGGCTCTGGGGCCAACGTCCTGACTTTC. Encoded protein: CASSVRGSGSGANVLTF.

The J gene is TRBJ2-1, the V gene TRBV13; D not resolved. CDR3 length: 17 amino acids. Looked up from germline, CDR1 is PRHDT and CDR2 is FYEKMQ (reference sequence). V was shortened by 0 bases and J by 0 bases, with 12 bases between the two germline ends. The CDR3 spells CASSLGGARYSYNEQFF. The CDR3 DNA reads as TGTGCCAGCAGCTTAGGGGGCGCCAGATACTCCTACAATGAGCAGTTCTTC.